This T cell receptor (delta chain) was obtained from a study of Vδ1+ human thymocytes. General observations from the study: Despite high sort purity, about 20% of thymic T cell receptor delta sequences were Vdelta2. Highly polyclonal TRG and TRD repertoires with Gaussian CDR3 length distributions appeared in thymus.

RNA was extracted from the cells and then reverse transcribed. CDR3 amplicons came from multiplex PCR with pooled V-gene forward and constant-region reverse primers. TCRdb re-processed the multiplex PCR reads via CATT. The profile shows about 73,000 delta-chain clones, 30% to 40% of them singletons. On this clone: Antigen: not known.

After alphabeta T cell depletion, CD3+ Vdelta1+ Vdelta2- thymocytes were sorted. Vdelta1+ thymocyte sorts reached between roughly 98% and 99.6% purity. This CDR3 is 17 amino acids long. CDR1 and CDR2 from the germline V gene are TSWWSYY and QGS. Trimming cost V 0 bases and J 0 bases, with 14 bases left between them. This clonotype originated in a boy in the first two years of life who had congenital heart surgery. V and J are TRDV1 and TRDJ1, with D maybe TRDD2 (5 bases). The specimen sequenced was Vdelta1+ gamma-delta thymocytes from the thymus. Subset indicated: FACS-sorted CD3+ TCRalphabeta- TCRVdelta1+ TCRVdelta2- thymocytes. DNA of the CDR3: TGTGCTCTTGGGGAACTAGGTCCTTCTTATTACACCGATAAACTCATCTTT. Translated: CALGELGPSYYTDKLIF.